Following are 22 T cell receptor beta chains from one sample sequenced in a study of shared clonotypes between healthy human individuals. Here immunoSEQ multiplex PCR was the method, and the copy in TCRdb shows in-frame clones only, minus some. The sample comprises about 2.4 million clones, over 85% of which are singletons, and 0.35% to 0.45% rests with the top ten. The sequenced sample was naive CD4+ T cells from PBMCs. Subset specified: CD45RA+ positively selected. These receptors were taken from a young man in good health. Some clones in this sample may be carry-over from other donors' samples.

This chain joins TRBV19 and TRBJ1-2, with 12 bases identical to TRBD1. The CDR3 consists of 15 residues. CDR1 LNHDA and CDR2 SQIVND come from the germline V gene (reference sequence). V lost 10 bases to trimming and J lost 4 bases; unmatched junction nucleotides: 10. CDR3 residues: CATTGTGGPTYGYTF. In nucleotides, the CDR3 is TGTGCCACAACCGGGACAGGGGGCCCAACCTATGGCTACACCTTC. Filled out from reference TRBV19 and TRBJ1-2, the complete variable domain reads DGGITQSPKYLFRKEGQNVTLSCEQNLNHDAMYWYRQDPGQGLRLIYYSQIVNDFQKGDIAEGYSVSREKKESFPLTVTSAQKNPTAFYLCATTGTGGPTYGYTFGSGTRLTVV.

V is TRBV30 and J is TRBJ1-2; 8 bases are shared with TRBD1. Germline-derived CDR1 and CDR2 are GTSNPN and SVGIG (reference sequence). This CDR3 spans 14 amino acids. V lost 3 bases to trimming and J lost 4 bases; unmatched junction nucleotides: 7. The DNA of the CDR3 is TGTGCCTGGAGGGGGACAGGAGTATCCTATGGCTACACCTTC. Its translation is CAWRGTGVSYGYTF. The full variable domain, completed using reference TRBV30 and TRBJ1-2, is SQTIHQWPATLVQPVGSPLSLECTVEGTSNPNLYWYRQAAGRGLQLLFYSVGIGQISSEVPQNLSASRPQDRQFILSSKKLLLSDSGFYLCAWRGTGVSYGYTFGSGTRLTVV.

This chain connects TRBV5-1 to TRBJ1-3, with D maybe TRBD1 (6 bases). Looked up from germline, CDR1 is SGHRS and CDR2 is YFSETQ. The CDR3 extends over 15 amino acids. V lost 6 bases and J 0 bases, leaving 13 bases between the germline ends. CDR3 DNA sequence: TGCGCCAGCAAGCTACAGGGAGTCTCTGGAAACACCATATATTTT. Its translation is CASKLQGVSGNTIYF.

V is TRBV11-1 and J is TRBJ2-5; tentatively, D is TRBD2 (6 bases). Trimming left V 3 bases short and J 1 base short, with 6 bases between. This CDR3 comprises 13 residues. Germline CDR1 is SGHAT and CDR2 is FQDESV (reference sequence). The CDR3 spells CASSLGGQETQYF. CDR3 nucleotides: TGTGCCAGCAGCTTGGGGGGCCAAGAGACCCAGTACTTC.

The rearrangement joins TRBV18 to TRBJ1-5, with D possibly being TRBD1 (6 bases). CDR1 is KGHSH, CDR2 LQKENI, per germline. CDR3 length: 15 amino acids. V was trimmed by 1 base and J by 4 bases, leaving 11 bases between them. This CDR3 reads CASSPLGTLNQPQHF. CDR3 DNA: TGTGCCAGCTCACCACTAGGGACACTGAATCAGCCCCAGCATTTT.

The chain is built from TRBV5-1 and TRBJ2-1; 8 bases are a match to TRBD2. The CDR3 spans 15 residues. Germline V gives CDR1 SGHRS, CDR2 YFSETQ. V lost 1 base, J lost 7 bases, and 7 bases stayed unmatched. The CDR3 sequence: CASSLTAGVLNEQFF. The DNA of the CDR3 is TGCGCCAGCAGCTTGACAGCGGGAGTCTTAAATGAGCAGTTCTTC.

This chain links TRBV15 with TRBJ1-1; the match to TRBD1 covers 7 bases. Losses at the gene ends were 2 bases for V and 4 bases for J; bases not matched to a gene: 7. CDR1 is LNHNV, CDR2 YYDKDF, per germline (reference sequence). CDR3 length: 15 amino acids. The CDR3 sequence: CATSRFRGSSTEAFF. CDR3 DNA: TGTGCCACCAGCAGATTCAGGGGGAGTAGCACTGAAGCTTTCTTT. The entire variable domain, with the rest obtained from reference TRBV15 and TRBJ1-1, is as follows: DAMVIQNPRYQVTQFGKPVTLSCSQTLNHNVMYWYQQKSSQAPKLLFHYYDKDFNNEADTPDNFQSRRPNTSFCFLDIRSPGLGDTAMYLCATSRFRGSSTEAFFGQGTRLTVV.

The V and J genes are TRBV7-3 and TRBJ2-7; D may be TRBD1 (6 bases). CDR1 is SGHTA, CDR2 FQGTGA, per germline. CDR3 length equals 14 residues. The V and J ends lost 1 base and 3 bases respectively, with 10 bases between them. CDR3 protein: CASSLIPGDYEQYF. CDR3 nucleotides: TGTGCCAGCAGCTTAATACCAGGGGACTACGAGCAGTACTTC. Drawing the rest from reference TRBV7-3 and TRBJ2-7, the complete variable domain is GAGVSQTPSNKVTEKGKYVELRCDPISGHTALYWYRQSLGQGPEFLIYFQGTGAADDSGLPNDRFFAVRPEGSVSTLKIQRTERGDSAVYLCASSLIPGDYEQYFGPGTRLTVT.

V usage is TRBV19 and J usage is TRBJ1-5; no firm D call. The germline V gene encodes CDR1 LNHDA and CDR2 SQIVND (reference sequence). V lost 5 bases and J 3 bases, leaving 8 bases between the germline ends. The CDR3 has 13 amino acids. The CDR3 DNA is TGTGCCAGTAGTCGGACGGCCAATCAGCCCCAGCATTTT. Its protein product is CASSRTANQPQHF.

The CDR3 spells CASRTGRGEEPQHF. DNA of the CDR3: TGTGCCAGCCGTACCGGACGGGGAGAAGAGCCCCAGCATTTT. The V and J genes are TRBV28 and TRBJ1-5, with no clear D. Germline CDR1 and CDR2: MDHEN and SYDVKM. The CDR3 totals 14 residues. Trimming removed 8 bases at V and 8 bases at J, with 19 bases between.

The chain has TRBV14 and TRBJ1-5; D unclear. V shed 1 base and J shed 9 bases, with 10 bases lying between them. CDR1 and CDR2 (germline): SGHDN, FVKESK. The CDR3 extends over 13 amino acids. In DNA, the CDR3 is TGTGCCAGCAGCCAAGTTCTGGGGTCGCCCCAGCATTTT. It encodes CASSQVLGSPQHF.

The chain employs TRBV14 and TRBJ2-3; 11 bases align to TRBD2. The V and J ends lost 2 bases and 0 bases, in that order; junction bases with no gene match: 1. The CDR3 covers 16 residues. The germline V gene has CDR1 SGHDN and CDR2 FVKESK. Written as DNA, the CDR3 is TGTGCCAGCAGCCAATGGACTAGCGGGAGCACAGATACGCAGTATTTT. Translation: CASSQWTSGSTDTQYF.

The CDR3 sequence is CASSITSPRSSEAFF. CDR3 nucleotide sequence: TGCGCCAGCAGCATTACAAGCCCCCGCTCCAGTGAAGCTTTCTTT. The chain links TRBV5-1 to TRBJ1-1; D is unresolved. The V end was cut by 4 bases, the J end by 7 bases, with 20 bases between. The CDR3 runs to 15 residues. CDR1 and CDR2 from the germline V gene are SGHRS and YFSETQ.

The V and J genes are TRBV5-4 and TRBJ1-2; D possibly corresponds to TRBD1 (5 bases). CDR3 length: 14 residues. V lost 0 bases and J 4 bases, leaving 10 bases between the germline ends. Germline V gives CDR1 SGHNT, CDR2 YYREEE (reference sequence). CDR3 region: CASSLVRGTYGYTF. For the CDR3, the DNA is TGTGCCAGCAGCTTGGTTCGGGGGACCTATGGCTACACCTTC.

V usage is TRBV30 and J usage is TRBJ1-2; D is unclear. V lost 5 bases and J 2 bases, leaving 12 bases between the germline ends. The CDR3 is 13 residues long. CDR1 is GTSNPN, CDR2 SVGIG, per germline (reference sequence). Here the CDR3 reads CAWGGELNYGYTF. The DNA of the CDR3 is TGTGCCTGGGGTGGGGAGTTGAACTATGGCTACACCTTC.

Here the CDR3 DNA reads TGCGCCAGCAGCTTGGGAGGGGGACAGAGCAATCAGCCCCAGCATTTT. Translating gives CASSLGGGQSNQPQHF. V usage is TRBV5-1 and J usage is TRBJ1-5; 7 positions match TRBD1. The V gene's germline CDR1 is SGHRS and CDR2 YFSETQ. V dropped 0 bases and J dropped 1; count of bases not matched to a gene: 4. CDR3 length equals 16 residues.

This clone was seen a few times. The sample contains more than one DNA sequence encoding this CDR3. The CDR3 protein is CAWSPGSNQPQHF. In nucleotides, the CDR3 is TGTGCCTGGAGTCCAGGTAGCAATCAGCCCCAGCATTTT. The chain uses TRBV30 and TRBJ1-5; unclear D gene. Germline CDR1 GTSNPN, CDR2 SVGIG (reference sequence). CDR3 length equals 13 residues. Deletions cut 2 bases from V and 0 bases from J, with 5 bases between.

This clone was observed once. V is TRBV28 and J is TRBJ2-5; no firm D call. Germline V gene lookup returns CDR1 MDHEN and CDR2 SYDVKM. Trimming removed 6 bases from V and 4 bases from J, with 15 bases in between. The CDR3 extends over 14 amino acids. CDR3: CASSRASVRETQYF. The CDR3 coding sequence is TGTGCCAGCAGCCGTGCGAGCGTCAGAGAGACCCAGTACTTC.

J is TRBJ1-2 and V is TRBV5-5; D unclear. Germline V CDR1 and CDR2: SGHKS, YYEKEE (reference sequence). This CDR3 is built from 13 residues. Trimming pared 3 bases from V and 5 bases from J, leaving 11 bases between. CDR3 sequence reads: CASSSDGTYGYTF. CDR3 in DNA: TGTGCCAGCAGCTCGGACGGAACATATGGCTACACCTTC.

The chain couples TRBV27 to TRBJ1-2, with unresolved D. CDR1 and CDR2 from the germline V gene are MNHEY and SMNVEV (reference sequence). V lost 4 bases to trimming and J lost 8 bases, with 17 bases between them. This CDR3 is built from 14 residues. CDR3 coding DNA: TGTGCCAGCAGTTCCAGGCCCCGATCGTACGGCTACACCTTC. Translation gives CASSSRPRSYGYTF.

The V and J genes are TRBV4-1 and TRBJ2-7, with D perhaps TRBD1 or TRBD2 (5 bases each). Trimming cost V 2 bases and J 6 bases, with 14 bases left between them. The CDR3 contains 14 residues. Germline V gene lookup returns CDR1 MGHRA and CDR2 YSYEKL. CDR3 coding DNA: TGCGCCAGCAGCCAACTCGGGACGTACGCCGAGCAGTACTTC. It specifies CASSQLGTYAEQYF.

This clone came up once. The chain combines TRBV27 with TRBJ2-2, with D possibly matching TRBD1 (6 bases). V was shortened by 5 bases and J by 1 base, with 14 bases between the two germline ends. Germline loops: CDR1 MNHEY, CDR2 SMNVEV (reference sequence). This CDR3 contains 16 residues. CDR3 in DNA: TGTGCCAGCAGTCTGCTGACAGGCCAGAACACCGGGGAGCTGTTTTTT. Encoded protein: CASSLLTGQNTGELFF.